Shown below are 17 T cell receptor beta chains from a single sample sequenced in a study of shared clonotypes between healthy human individuals. The data were produced by immunoSEQ multiplex PCR, yet TCRdb's version contains in-frame clones alone and is incomplete. The sample has some 630,000 clones; 96% are singletons. In the naive CD8 group, cells lacked CD45RO and were positively selected for CCR7, so terminally differentiated effector memory CD45RA+ cells were left out. The sequenced material came from naive CD8+ T cells sorted from blood. These receptors were taken from a woman between 25 and 40 years old in good health.

This clone was counted a single time. The same CDR3 can be traced to other DNA sequences in this sample. The rearrangement uses TRBV27 and TRBJ2-7, with D tentatively TRBD1 (7 bases). The V gene's germline CDR1 is MNHEY and CDR2 SMNVEV (reference sequence). The CDR3 sequence is 14 residues long. Trimming took off 2 bases at V and 3 bases at J, with 11 bases between the two ends. CDR3 DNA: TGTGCCAGCAGTTTAGCGGGACAGAGCTACGAGCAGTACTTC. Its protein is CASSLAGQSYEQYF.

The chain has TRBV7-2 and TRBJ2-1; 10 bases line up with TRBD2. The germline V gene has CDR1 SGHTA and CDR2 FQGNSA. V was clipped by 3 bases and J by 4 bases; unmatched bases: 6. The CDR3 spans 16 residues. The CDR3 sequence is CASSFTSGEWYNEQFF. The CDR3 DNA reads TGTGCCAGCAGCTTCACTAGCGGGGAATGGTACAATGAGCAGTTCTTC.

The rearrangement joins TRBV27 to TRBJ2-3, with 12 positions matching TRBD2. The V and J ends lost 10 bases and 4 bases, in that order; junction bases with no gene match: 9. The CDR3 length is 15 residues. CDR1 and CDR2 from the germline V gene are MNHEY and SMNVEV (reference sequence). CDR3 in amino acids: CATSSSGRAPDTQYF. CDR3 in DNA: TGTGCCACCTCCTCTAGCGGGAGGGCCCCAGATACGCAGTATTTT.

This clone was counted a single time. The chain employs TRBV19 and TRBJ2-3; 8 bases agree with TRBD2. This CDR3 region has 18 residues. Per germline, CDR1 LNHDA and CDR2 SQIVND (reference sequence). The J segment lost 2 bases and the V segment lost 5 bases, leaving 15 bases of the junction unmatched. The CDR3 bases are TGTGCCAGTAGTGCGGTTGGCAGCGGGAGTTTTACCACAGATACGCAGTATTTT. This encodes CASSAVGSGSFTTDTQYF.

The chain employs TRBV27 and TRBJ2-5; TRBD2 is a possible D gene (5 bases). Germline V CDR1 and CDR2: MNHEY, SMNVEV (reference sequence). V lost 3 bases and J 3 bases, leaving 8 bases between the germline ends. The CDR3 spans 13 residues. This chain's CDR3 is CASSFAGEETQYF. For the CDR3, the DNA is TGTGCCAGCAGTTTCGCGGGTGAAGAGACCCAGTACTTC.

Details on this clone: Other DNA sequences of this sample code for an identical CDR3. This rearrangement joins TRBV28 to TRBJ2-7; 9 bases match TRBD2. This CDR3 is built from 13 residues. Germline CDR1 is MDHEN and CDR2 is SYDVKM. With 6 bases clipped from V and 3 bases from J, the junction kept 3 bases outside the gene matches. CDR3 loop: CASRGTSSYEQYF. The CDR3 bases are TGTGCCAGCAGAGGGACTAGCAGCTACGAGCAGTACTTC.

CDR3 sequence: CASSFLHNAGLATDTQYF. In DNA, the CDR3 is TGTGCCAGCAGTTTTCTCCACAATGCGGGACTAGCCACAGATACGCAGTATTTT. The rearrangement uses TRBV27 and TRBJ2-3, with 9 bases that match TRBD2. V trimming: 3 bases; J trimming: 2 bases; junction bases outside the gene matches: 12. CDR3 size: 18 residues. In germline, CDR1 is MNHEY, CDR2 SMNVEV (reference sequence).

The CDR3 bases are TGTGCCAGCAGGACAACCAATAGCGGGTGGCGCCCCTACAATGAGCAGTTCTTC. Translation gives CASRTTNSGWRPYNEQFF. This chain uses TRBV28 with TRBJ2-1; TRBD2 matches 7 bases. V trimming: 6 bases; J trimming: 2 bases; junction bases outside the gene matches: 16. This CDR3 spans 18 amino acids. The germline gives CDR1 MDHEN, CDR2 SYDVKM.

The chain has TRBV28 and TRBJ2-3, with 9 nucleotides matching TRBD1. The germline CDR1 and CDR2 sequences are MDHEN and SYDVKM. J gave up 2 bases and V 6 bases, and 6 bases lay outside the gene matches. The CDR3 consists of 15 residues. CDR3 sequence reads: CASSSGTGNTDTQYF. The CDR3 DNA follows: TGTGCCAGCAGCTCAGGGACAGGGAACACAGATACGCAGTATTTT.

The rearrangement links TRBV6-1 to TRBJ2-7; 8 nucleotides line up with TRBD1. Germline lookup yields CDR1 MNHNS and CDR2 SASEGT. The ends lost 3 bases at V and 3 bases at J; junction bases unmatched: 7. This CDR3 has 15 residues. The DNA of the CDR3 is TGTGCCAGCAGTGATATTCCGGGACAGGACTACGAGCAGTACTTC. Protein sequence: CASSDIPGQDYEQYF.

The rearrangement joins TRBV5-6 to TRBJ1-2; TRBD1 aligns across 9 bases. CDR3 length equals 15 residues. Germline V gene data show CDR1 as SGHDT and CDR2 as YYEEEE. V shed 4 bases and J 5 bases; nucleotides not matched to a gene: 9. CDR3 coding DNA: TGTGCCAGCAGCGGGGGACAGGGCTTCCCTTATGGCTACACCTTC. Amino acid sequence: CASSGGQGFPYGYTF.

This chain links TRBV7-9 with TRBJ1-1; no clear D gene. V was pared by 3 bases and J by 8 bases, with 13 bases between. Germline CDR1 SEHNR, CDR2 FQNEAQ (reference sequence). The CDR3 is 13 residues long. The DNA of the CDR3 is TGTGCCAGCAGCTTGGGCACCCGGAGGGAAGCTTTCTTT. Its protein is CASSLGTRREAFF.

The chain links TRBV5-6 to TRBJ2-1; 8 nucleotides line up with TRBD2. With V trimmed by 1 base and J by 8 bases, 5 bases remained unmatched. The CDR3 sequence is 14 residues long. Germline V gene data show CDR1 as SGHDT and CDR2 as YYEEEE. CDR3 loop: CASSLSGSSHEQFF. The CDR3 nucleotides read TGTGCCAGCAGCTTGAGCGGGAGTAGCCATGAGCAGTTCTTC.

The chain joins TRBV11-2 to TRBJ2-1; 9 bases fit TRBD2. This CDR3 spans 16 amino acids. The V gene's germline CDR1 is SGHAT and CDR2 FQNNGV. J lost 9 bases, V lost 5 bases, and 14 bases had no gene match. CDR3 amino acids: CASSLPVAGVSGEQFF. CDR3 coding DNA: TGTGCCAGCAGCCTCCCCGTAGCGGGAGTCTCGGGTGAGCAGTTCTTC.

V is TRBV5-6 and J is TRBJ2-1; D might be TRBD2 (6 bases). The V end lost 5 bases, the J end lost 8 bases, and 23 bases lay between the germline ends. Germline V CDR1 and CDR2: SGHDT, YYEEEE. The CDR3 runs to 16 residues. CDR3 coding DNA: TGTGCCAGCAGTTCGGGAGTCCGGCCAGTTTGGGATGAGCAGTTCTTC. Its translation is CASSSGVRPVWDEQFF.

J is TRBJ2-6 and V is TRBV7-9; perhaps TRBD1 as D (6 bases). The CDR3 is 18 residues long. Germline V gene lookup returns CDR1 SEHNR and CDR2 FQNEAQ (reference sequence). V was pared by 2 bases and J by 0 bases, with 14 bases between. The CDR3 nucleotides are TGTGCCAGCAGCTTAACGGGCCTGGGGGCCTCTGGGGCCAACGTCCTGACTTTC. This codes for CASSLTGLGASGANVLTF. The whole variable domain, remainder taken from reference TRBV7-9 and TRBJ2-6, is DTGVSQNPRHKITKRGQNVTFRCDPISEHNRLYWYRQTLGQGPEFLTYFQNEAQLEKSRLLSDRFSAERPKGSFSTLEIQRTEQGDSAMYLCASSLTGLGASGANVLTFGAGSRLTVL.

V is TRBV5-5 and J is TRBJ2-5, with 10 bases fitting TRBD1. This CDR3 has 15 amino acids. V trimming: 4 bases; J trimming: 5 bases; junction bases outside the gene matches: 8. Germline V CDR1 and CDR2: SGHKS, YYEKEE (reference sequence). The CDR3 loop reads CASSLGTGAGETQYF. The CDR3 nucleotides are TGTGCCAGCAGCCTGGGGACAGGGGCAGGGGAGACCCAGTACTTC.